The next 27 T cell receptor beta chains were all read from a single sample in a study of beta chain features in type 1 diabetes. The antigens these receptors bind are not known. Overall study findings and caveats: Type 1 diabetes patients had moderately but significantly shorter TCRB CDR3s in all four CD4+ subsets.

The entirety of the isolated RNA underwent reverse transcription, so expressed TCRB transcripts were sequenced. Generated by immunoSEQ multiplex PCR, the TCRdb table keeps only in-frame clones and is missing some. The table records 240,000 or so clones, roughly 21% of them present only once. The sample comprised naive CD4+ T cells from blood. Receptors originate from a woman aged 40 to 50 with type 1 diabetes.

This clone was observed a few times. V and J are TRBV11-2 and TRBJ2-1; D is possibly TRBD2 (6 bases). This CDR3 has 13 residues. The germline V and J ends were trimmed by 1 base and 10 bases, with 11 bases remaining between them. CDR1 is SGHAT, CDR2 FQNNGV, per germline. CDR3 sequence reads: CASSLAEGGEQFF. The CDR3 DNA sequence: TGTGCCAGCAGCTTAGCGGAGGGCGGGGAGCAGTTCTTC.

CDR3: CSVERGSGNTIYF. The CDR3 bases are TGCAGCGTTGAACGGGGTTCTGGAAACACCATATATTTT. The V and J genes are TRBV29-1 and TRBJ1-3; no firm D call. CDR3 length: 13 residues. V lost 2 bases, J lost 1 base, and 6 bases lay in between. Looked up from germline, CDR1 is SQVTM and CDR2 is ANQGSEA.

The chain uses TRBV7-2 and TRBJ1-6; D perhaps matches TRBD1 (6 bases). Per germline, CDR1 SGHTA and CDR2 FQGNSA. V was shortened by 3 bases and J by 10 bases, with 10 bases between the two germline ends. The CDR3 is 13 amino acids. CDR3 sequence (DNA): TGTGCCAGCAGCTTGACAGGTTACTCACCCCTCCACTTT. Amino acid sequence: CASSLTGYSPLHF.

This sequence joins TRBV29-1 and TRBJ1-1; D is unclear. V lost 4 bases, J lost 3 bases, and 12 bases lay in between. The CDR3 runs to 13 residues. Per the germline V gene, CDR1 is SQVTM and CDR2 is ANQGSEA. CDR3 region: CSVASSQDTEAFF. The DNA for the CDR3 is TGCAGCGTTGCTTCGAGTCAGGACACTGAAGCTTTCTTT. Looking up the rest from reference TRBV29-1 and TRBJ1-1 gives the full variable domain: SAVISQKPSRDICQRGTSLTIQCQVDSQVTMMFWYRQQPGQSLTLIATANQGSEATYESGFVIDKFPISRPNLTFSTLTVSNMSPEDSSIYLCSVASSQDTEAFFGQGTRLTVV.

This clone has more than one count but fewer than ten. V is TRBV2 and J is TRBJ1-2; D might be TRBD1 (5 bases). V lost 1 base to trimming and J lost 4 bases, with 7 bases between them. The germline V gene has CDR1 SNHLY and CDR2 FYNNEI. This CDR3 comprises 13 residues. The CDR3 here is CASSEGTSYGYTF. The CDR3 DNA reads TGTGCCAGCAGTGAAGGGACAAGCTATGGCTACACCTTC.

This chain joins TRBV7-2 and TRBJ2-5; D uncertain. The germline V and J ends were trimmed by 5 bases and 7 bases, with 8 bases remaining between them. The CDR3 runs to 11 residues. Germline CDR1 is SGHTA and CDR2 is FQGNSA. CDR3 coding DNA: TGTGCCAGCAGCCCTACGGGGACCCAGTACTTC. This codes for CASSPTGTQYF.

Only a few counts were recorded for this clone. The chain couples TRBV29-1 to TRBJ2-3; a possible D gene is TRBD1 (7 bases). Germline V gives CDR1 SQVTM, CDR2 ANQGSEA. V was shortened by 6 bases and J by 4 bases, with 14 bases between the two germline ends. The CDR3 length is 13 residues. The CDR3 nucleotides are TGCAGCGTATACAGGGGAGGCGCAGATACGCAGTATTTT. This gives the protein CSVYRGGADTQYF.

The J gene is TRBJ2-1, the V gene TRBV18; a weak D match, TRBD2 (5 bases). Trimming stripped 3 bases from V and 8 bases from J, with 11 bases between. CDR1 and CDR2 from the germline V gene are KGHSH and LQKENI. CDR3 length: 13 residues. CDR3 loop: CASSPTRLHEQFF. The CDR3 region has the DNA TGTGCCAGCTCACCTACTAGACTCCATGAGCAGTTCTTC.

The J gene is TRBJ2-7, the V gene TRBV5-1; D might be TRBD1 (6 bases). This CDR3 contains 13 residues. The V end lost 0 bases, the J end lost 3 bases, and 7 bases lay between the germline ends. The germline V gene has CDR1 SGHRS and CDR2 YFSETQ. CDR3 sequence: CASSLGQDYEQYF. The CDR3 nucleotides are TGCGCCAGCAGCTTGGGACAGGACTACGAGCAGTACTTC.

The J gene is TRBJ1-1, the V gene TRBV5-4, with D possibly matching TRBD1 (5 bases). CDR1 is SGHNT and CDR2 is YYREEE in the germline V gene (reference sequence). This CDR3 has 16 residues. The V and J ends lost 2 bases and 0 bases respectively, with 14 bases between them. CDR3 in amino acids: CASSFGGIRMNTEAFF. In nucleotides, the CDR3 is TGTGCCAGCAGCTTTGGGGGGATACGAATGAACACTGAAGCTTTCTTT.

This clone was recorded a few times. The CDR3 DNA is TGTGCCAGCAGCTTAGGACAGGCCAAGCGCGGCTACACCTTC. Amino acids: CASSLGQAKRGYTF. The rearrangement links TRBV7-2 to TRBJ1-2, with D perhaps matching TRBD1 (6 bases). Trimming shortened V by 1 base and J by 8 bases, and 14 bases separated the two germline ends. Germline V lookup: CDR1 SGHTA, CDR2 FQGNSA. The CDR3 consists of 14 residues.

There are a few counts of this clone. Other DNA sequences in the same sample also yield this CDR3. The rearrangement links TRBV28 to TRBJ1-5; no clear D gene. From germline, CDR1 is MDHEN and CDR2 SYDVKM. This CDR3 contains 11 residues. Trimming shortened V by 5 bases and J by 4 bases, and 3 bases separated the two germline ends. The CDR3 loop reads CASSPNQPQHF. The CDR3 region has the DNA TGTGCCAGCAGTCCTAATCAGCCCCAGCATTTT.

The J gene is TRBJ1-4, the V gene TRBV7-2, with D unresolved. V was shortened by 5 bases and J by 8 bases, with 18 bases between the two germline ends. This CDR3 is 15 amino acids long. CDR1 is SGHTA, CDR2 FQGNSA, per germline. CDR3 residues: CASSPTSGGLEKLFF. CDR3 nucleotides: TGTGCCAGCAGCCCGACATCAGGTGGCCTAGAAAAACTGTTTTTT.

In DNA form, the CDR3 reads TGTGCCAGCAGTGAGGGACTAGAGAACACCGGGGAGCTGTTTTTT. It is translated as CASSEGLENTGELFF. The chain joins TRBV2 to TRBJ2-2, with 8 bases matching TRBD2. The V segment lost 3 bases and the J segment 1 base; nucleotides outside the gene matches: 1. The germline gives CDR1 SNHLY, CDR2 FYNNEI. The CDR3 length is 15 residues.

V gene TRBV2 combines with J gene TRBJ1-2; 9 bases are shared with TRBD1. The CDR3 runs 12 residues. The germline CDR1 and CDR2 sequences are SNHLY and FYNNEI. The trim removed 8 bases at V and 5 bases at J, leaving 3 bases unmatched. The CDR3 here is CASGQGLYGYTF. The CDR3 region has the DNA TGTGCCAGCGGACAGGGGTTATATGGCTACACCTTC.

This clone has only a few counts. One end of the junction is discordant with germline, which a read error may explain. The gene calls are TRBV12-5 and TRBJ2-3; 8 bases map to TRBD1. The germline V gene encodes CDR1 LGHNT and CDR2 FRNRAP. The CDR3 is made up of 12 amino acids. This chain's CDR3 is CASGTLPGQVDF. CDR3 coding DNA: TGTGCTAGTGGTACTCTGCCGGGACAGGTAGATTTT.

The chain links TRBV13 to TRBJ2-6, with 7 nucleotides matching TRBD1. CDR1 is PRHDT and CDR2 is FYEKMQ in the germline V gene (reference sequence). The CDR3 spans 14 residues. With 5 bases clipped from V and 11 bases from J, the junction kept 9 bases outside the gene matches. The CDR3 DNA is TGTGCCAGCAGCCGGGACGGGACAGTTCACGTCCTGACTTTC. Translated, it gives CASSRDGTVHVLTF. The complete variable domain, with remaining parts taken from reference TRBV13 and TRBJ2-6, reads AAGVIQSPRHLIKEKRETATLKCYPIPRHDTVYWYQQGPGQDPQFLISFYEKMQSDKGSIPDRFSAQQFSDYHSELNMSSLELGDSALYFCASSRDGTVHVLTFGAGSRLTVL.

V usage is TRBV27 and J usage is TRBJ2-3; D might be TRBD2 (5 bases). CDR3 length: 14 residues. CDR1 is MNHEY and CDR2 is SMNVEV in the germline V gene (reference sequence). The V gene lost 6 bases and the J gene lost 4 bases, with 14 bases spanning the gap. CDR3: CASSVRGGPDTQYF. The CDR3 DNA reads TGTGCCAGCAGCGTACGTGGAGGTCCAGATACGCAGTATTTT.

This clone came up a few times. The chain recombines TRBV20-1 with TRBJ2-1, with D perhaps TRBD1 (6 bases). The germline V gene encodes CDR1 DFQATT and CDR2 SNEGSKA (reference sequence). The V end lost 5 bases, the J end lost 15 bases, and 17 bases lay between the germline ends. The length of the CDR3 is 11 residues. Here the CDR3 DNA reads TGCAGTGCTTCCAGGGGCGCTTACACGTTCTTC. Translating gives CSASRGAYTFF.

This clone occurred a few times. The chain is built from TRBV5-1 and TRBJ2-3; tentatively, D is TRBD1 (6 bases). The germline V gene encodes CDR1 SGHRS and CDR2 YFSETQ. The V end lost 4 bases, the J end lost 1 base, and 16 bases lay between the germline ends. The CDR3 extends over 16 amino acids. The CDR3 DNA is TGCGCCAGCAGCCCCCAGGGGATTCTCCGCACAGATACGCAGTATTTT. Translating gives CASSPQGILRTDTQYF.

Comment on this clone: At the DNA level, this CDR3 is encoded by other sequences in the same sample as well. This sequence joins TRBV4-1 and TRBJ2-7, with D tentatively TRBD1 (6 bases). CDR1 is MGHRA and CDR2 is YSYEKL in the germline V gene. This CDR3 spans 15 amino acids. V lost 1 base to trimming and J lost 0 bases, with 10 bases between them. CDR3 residues: CASSQGQGPSYEQYF. The CDR3 coding sequence is TGCGCCAGCAGCCAAGGGCAGGGGCCCTCCTACGAGCAGTACTTC.

This clone showed up just a few times. The CDR3 DNA sequence: TGTGCCACCAGCGGCGCTTACAGGGGACTAGGGAATGAGCAGTTCTTC. This sequence encodes CATSGAYRGLGNEQFF. The rearrangement joins TRBV15 to TRBJ2-1; the D gene is possibly TRBD2 (8 bases). V was cut by 5 bases and J by 7 bases, with 21 bases left in between. The CDR3 is 16 amino acids. From germline, CDR1 is LNHNV and CDR2 YYDKDF (reference sequence).

This clone was recorded a few times. This rearrangement joins TRBV15 to TRBJ2-5, with 8 nucleotides matching TRBD1. CDR3 length: 13 amino acids. From germline, CDR1 is LNHNV and CDR2 YYDKDF (reference sequence). J was trimmed by 6 bases and V by 5 bases; bases with no gene match: 5. The CDR3 DNA follows: TGTGCCACCAGCCCCGGACAGGGAAAGACCCAGTACTTC. This sequence encodes CATSPGQGKTQYF. The full variable domain, in which reference TRBV15 and TRBJ2-5 provide the parts outside the CDR3, is DAMVIQNPRYQVTQFGKPVTLSCSQTLNHNVMYWYQQKSSQAPKLLFHYYDKDFNNEADTPDNFQSRRPNTSFCFLDIRSPGLGDTAMYLCATSPGQGKTQYFGPGTRLLVL.

This rearrangement joins TRBV18 to TRBJ2-5, with D possibly being TRBD2 (5 bases). Per germline, CDR1 KGHSH and CDR2 LQKENI. The V end was cut by 3 bases, the J end by 7 bases, with 6 bases between. The CDR3 consists of 11 residues. CDR3 nucleotide sequence: TGTGCCAGCTCACCCGGAGGGACCCAGTACTTC. Amino acid sequence: CASSPGGTQYF.

The chain joins TRBV2 to TRBJ1-2; 7 bases map to TRBD1. J was trimmed by 1 base and V by 5 bases; bases with no gene match: 1. The CDR3 contains 13 residues. Germline CDR1 is SNHLY and CDR2 is FYNNEI. The CDR3 region is CASSRDSNYGYTF. CDR3 DNA: TGTGCCAGCAGTAGGGACAGTAACTATGGCTACACCTTC.

This clone was recorded a few times. V and J are TRBV9 and TRBJ2-3, with TRBD2 matching over 9 bases. V lost 4 bases to trimming and J lost 2 bases; unmatched junction nucleotides: 5. There are 15 residues in the CDR3. Germline V gene lookup returns CDR1 SGDLS and CDR2 YYNGEE. The chain's CDR3 is CASSTLAGYTDTQYF. CDR3 DNA: TGTGCCAGCAGCACCCTAGCGGGGTACACAGATACGCAGTATTTT.

V gene TRBV21-1 combines with J gene TRBJ2-7; the table's D call of TRBD1 was not tested on the DNA. TRBV21-1 corresponds to a pseudogene. The length of the CDR3 is 14 residues. CDR3 residues: CAPWVAGKSHEQYF. In DNA, the CDR3 is TGTGCCCCTTGGGTGGCAGGGAAGTCCCACGAGCAGTACTTC.